This TCR beta chain derives from a study of Ad26.COV2.S vaccination and SARS-CoV-2 variants. Overall study findings and caveats: Vaccine recipients showed a spike-specific TCR breadth that was higher than in placebo recipients. Marked by substantial breadth, spike-specific CD8+ and CD4+ T cell responses were reportedly seen after vaccination.

A note on this clone: Antigen unknown.

Sequencing was performed with immunoSEQ multiplex PCR; in TCRdb, only in-frame clones are kept and a portion is missing. The sample carries some 190,000 clones, approximately 90% recorded once. The CDR3 has 17 amino acids. V lost 3 bases and J 2 bases, leaving 19 bases between the germline ends. CDR1 ENHRY and CDR2 SYGVKD come from the germline V gene. The V and J genes are TRBV10-3 and TRBJ2-5, with a tentative D call TRBD2 (7 bases). Sequencing used peripheral blood, obtained after recovery from COVID-19. The receptor comes from a human donor who had recovered from COVID-19. The DNA for the CDR3 is TGTGCCATCAGTGATGGGGGCGGGAGAACGTTACAAGAGACCCAGTACTTC. This sequence encodes CAISDGGGRTLQETQYF.